What follows are 3 T cell receptor beta chains derived from one specimen sequenced in a study of cytomegalovirus exposure and HLA in healthy donors. PCR involved 60 Vbeta and 13 Jbeta primers. Profiling relied on immunoSEQ multiplex PCR, and the TCRdb table lists in-frame clones only, not all of them. Of over 90,000 clones in the sample, roughly 76% were seen once. Specimen: PBMCs. The receptors derive from a man aged 35 to 55 in good health and CMV-seronegative.

The rearrangement joins TRBV18 to TRBJ2-7, with TRBD1 matching over 7 bases. Losses at the gene ends were 3 bases for V and 3 bases for J; bases not matched to a gene: 8. CDR1 and CDR2 from the germline V gene are KGHSH and LQKENI. The CDR3 is 15 residues long. Here the CDR3 reads CASSPFRDSLYEQYF. The CDR3 coding sequence is TGTGCCAGCTCACCTTTCCGGGACAGCCTCTACGAGCAGTACTTC.

The chain has TRBV19 and TRBJ1-6; the match to TRBD1 covers 10 bases. With 6 bases clipped from V and 12 bases from J, the junction kept 8 bases outside the gene matches. Germline assignment: CDR1 LNHDA and CDR2 SQIVND (reference sequence). The CDR3 totals 14 residues. The CDR3 sequence: CASSDRDRGLPLHF. The CDR3 DNA reads as TGTGCCAGTAGCGACCGGGACAGGGGTTTACCCCTCCACTTT.

In its sample, this clone was seen a few times. The chain links TRBV2 to TRBJ2-3; 12 bases match TRBD2. After removal of 7 bases from V and 0 bases from J, the junction contained 8 bases not matched to a gene. This CDR3 is built from 17 residues. Looked up from germline, CDR1 is SNHLY and CDR2 is FYNNEI. CDR3 region: CASKTSGGLTSTDTQYF. CDR3 nucleotides: TGTGCCAGCAAGACTAGCGGGGGCCTCACTAGCACAGATACGCAGTATTTT.